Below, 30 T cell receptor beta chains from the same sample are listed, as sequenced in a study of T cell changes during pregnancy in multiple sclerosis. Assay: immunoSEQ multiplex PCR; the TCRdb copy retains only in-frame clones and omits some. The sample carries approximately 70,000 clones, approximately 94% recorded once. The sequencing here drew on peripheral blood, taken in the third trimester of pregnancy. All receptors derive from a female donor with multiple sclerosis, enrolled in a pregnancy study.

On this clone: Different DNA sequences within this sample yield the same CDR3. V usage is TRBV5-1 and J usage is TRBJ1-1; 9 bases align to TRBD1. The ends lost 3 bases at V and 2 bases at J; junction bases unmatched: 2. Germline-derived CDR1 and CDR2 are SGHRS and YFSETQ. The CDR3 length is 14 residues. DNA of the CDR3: TGCGCCAGCAGCTCGGGACAGGGCAACACTGAAGCTTTCTTT. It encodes CASSSGQGNTEAFF.

The CDR3 DNA is TGTGCCAGCAGCTTAGGGTCCGGGGTGTACGAGCAGTACTTC. This codes for CASSLGSGVYEQYF. The rearrangement uses TRBV7-9 and TRBJ2-7, with a tentative D call TRBD2 (5 bases). Germline CDR1 is SEHNR and CDR2 is FQNEAQ (reference sequence). This CDR3 is built from 14 residues. The V and J ends lost 1 base and 4 bases respectively, with 11 bases between them. The full variable domain, in which reference TRBV7-9 and TRBJ2-7 provide the parts outside the CDR3, is DTGVSQNPRHKITKRGQNVTFRCDPISEHNRLYWYRQTLGQGPEFLTYFQNEAQLEKSRLLSDRFSAERPKGSFSTLEIQRTEQGDSAMYLCASSLGSGVYEQYFGPGTRLTVT.

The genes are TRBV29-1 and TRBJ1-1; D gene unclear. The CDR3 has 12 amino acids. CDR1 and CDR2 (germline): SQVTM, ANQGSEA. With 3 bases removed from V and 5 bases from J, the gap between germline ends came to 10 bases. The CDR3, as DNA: TGCAGCGTTGATACGGGGTTTACTGAAGCTTTCTTT. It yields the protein CSVDTGFTEAFF.

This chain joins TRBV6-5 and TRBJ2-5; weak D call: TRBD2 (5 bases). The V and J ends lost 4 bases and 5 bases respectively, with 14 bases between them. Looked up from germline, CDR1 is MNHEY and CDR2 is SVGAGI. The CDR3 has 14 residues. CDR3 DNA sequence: TGTGCCAGCAGTTTAGGACGGCGGGCGGAGACCCAGTACTTC. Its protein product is CASSLGRRAETQYF.

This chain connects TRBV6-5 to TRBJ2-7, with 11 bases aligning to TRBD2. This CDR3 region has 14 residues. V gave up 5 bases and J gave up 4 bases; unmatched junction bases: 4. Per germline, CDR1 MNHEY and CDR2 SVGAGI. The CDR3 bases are TGTGCCAGCAGTACCGGGACTAGCGGTTACGAGCAGTACTTC. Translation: CASSTGTSGYEQYF.

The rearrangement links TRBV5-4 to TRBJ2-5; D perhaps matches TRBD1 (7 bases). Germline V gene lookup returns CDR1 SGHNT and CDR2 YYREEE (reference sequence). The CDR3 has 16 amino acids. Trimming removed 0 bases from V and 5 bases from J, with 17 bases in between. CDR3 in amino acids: CASSLALEAGGETQYF. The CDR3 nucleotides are TGTGCCAGCAGCTTGGCCCTAGAAGCAGGGGGGGAGACCCAGTACTTC.

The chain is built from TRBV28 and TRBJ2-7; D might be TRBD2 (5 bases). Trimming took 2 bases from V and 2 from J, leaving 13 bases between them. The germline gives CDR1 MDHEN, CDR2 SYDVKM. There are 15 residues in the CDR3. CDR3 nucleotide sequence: TGTGCCAGCAGTTTAAGTAAGCGGCCCCCCTACGAGCAGTACTTC. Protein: CASSLSKRPPYEQYF.

The CDR3 DNA sequence: TGTGCCAGCAGCCTCGGACTAGCGGGAGGGACCCAGCAGTACTTC. It translates to CASSLGLAGGTQQYF. The V and J genes are TRBV6-5 and TRBJ2-7; 15 bases align to TRBD2. CDR1 is MNHEY and CDR2 is SVGAGI in the germline V gene. V lost 6 bases, J lost 8 bases, and 8 bases stayed unmatched. The CDR3 sequence is 15 residues long.

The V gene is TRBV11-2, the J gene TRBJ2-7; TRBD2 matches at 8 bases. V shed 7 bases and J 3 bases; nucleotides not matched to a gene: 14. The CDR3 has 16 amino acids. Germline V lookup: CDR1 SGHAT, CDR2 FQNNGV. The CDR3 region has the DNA TGTGCCAGCAAACAAGCGGGAGCCCTCCTACTCTACGAGCAGTACTTC. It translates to CASKQAGALLLYEQYF. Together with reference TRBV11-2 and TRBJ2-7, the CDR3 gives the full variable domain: EAGVAQSPRYKIIEKRQSVAFWCNPISGHATLYWYQQILGQGPKLLIQFQNNGVVDDSQLPKDRFSAERLKGVDSTLKIQPAKLEDSAVYLCASKQAGALLLYEQYFGPGTRLTVT.

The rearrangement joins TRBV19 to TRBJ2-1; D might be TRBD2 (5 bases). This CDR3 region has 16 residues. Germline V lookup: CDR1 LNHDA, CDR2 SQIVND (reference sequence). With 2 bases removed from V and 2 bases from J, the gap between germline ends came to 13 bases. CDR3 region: CASSIRSGRPYNEQFF. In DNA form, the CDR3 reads TGTGCCAGTAGTATACGGAGCGGACGACCCTACAATGAGCAGTTCTTC.

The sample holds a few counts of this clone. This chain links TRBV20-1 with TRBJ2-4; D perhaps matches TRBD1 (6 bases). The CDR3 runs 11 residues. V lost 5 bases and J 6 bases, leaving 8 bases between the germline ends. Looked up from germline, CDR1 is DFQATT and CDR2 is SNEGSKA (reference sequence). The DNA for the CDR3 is TGCAGTGCTGGCAGGGGAAACATTCAGTACTTC. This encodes CSAGRGNIQYF.

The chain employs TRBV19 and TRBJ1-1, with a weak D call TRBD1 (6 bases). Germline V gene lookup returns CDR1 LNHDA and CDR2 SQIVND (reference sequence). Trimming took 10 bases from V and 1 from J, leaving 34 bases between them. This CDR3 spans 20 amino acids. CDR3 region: CAIIVYPSKQGHPPNTEAFF. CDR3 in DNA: TGTGCCATCATAGTATATCCCTCCAAACAGGGACATCCGCCGAACACTGAAGCTTTCTTT.

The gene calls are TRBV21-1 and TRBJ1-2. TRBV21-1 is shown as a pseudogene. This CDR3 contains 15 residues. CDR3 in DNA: TGTGCCAGCAGCAAAGGGGGCCTGGGGCGGGGTGGCTACACCTTC. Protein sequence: CASSKGGLGRGGYTF.

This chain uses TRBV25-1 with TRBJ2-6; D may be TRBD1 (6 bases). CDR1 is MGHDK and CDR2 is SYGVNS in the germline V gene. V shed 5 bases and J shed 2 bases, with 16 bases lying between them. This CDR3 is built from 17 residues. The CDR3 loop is CASSRQDLPPGANVLTF. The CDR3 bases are TGTGCCAGCAGTCGACAGGACCTACCGCCTGGGGCCAACGTCCTGACTTTC.

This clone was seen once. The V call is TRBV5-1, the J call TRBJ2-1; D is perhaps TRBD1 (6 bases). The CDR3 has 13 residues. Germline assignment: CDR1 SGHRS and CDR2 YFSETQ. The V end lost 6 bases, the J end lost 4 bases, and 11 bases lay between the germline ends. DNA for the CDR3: TGCGCCAGCACCAACGACAGGTACAATGAGCAGTTCTTC. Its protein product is CASTNDRYNEQFF.

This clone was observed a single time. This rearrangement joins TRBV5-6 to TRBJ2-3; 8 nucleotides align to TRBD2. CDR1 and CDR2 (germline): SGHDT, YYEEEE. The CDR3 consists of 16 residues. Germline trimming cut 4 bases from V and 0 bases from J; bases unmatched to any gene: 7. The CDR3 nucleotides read TGTGCCAGCAGCCTCATAGCGGGGCGCAGCACAGATACGCAGTATTTT. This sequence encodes CASSLIAGRSTDTQYF.

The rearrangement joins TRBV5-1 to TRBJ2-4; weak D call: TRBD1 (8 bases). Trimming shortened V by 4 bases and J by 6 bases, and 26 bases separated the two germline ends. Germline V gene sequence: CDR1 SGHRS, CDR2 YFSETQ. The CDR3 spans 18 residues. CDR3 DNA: TGCGCCAGCAGCCCACCGGGACCAGGGGGCTGGGGGGGAAACATTCAGTACTTC. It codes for CASSPPGPGGWGGNIQYF.

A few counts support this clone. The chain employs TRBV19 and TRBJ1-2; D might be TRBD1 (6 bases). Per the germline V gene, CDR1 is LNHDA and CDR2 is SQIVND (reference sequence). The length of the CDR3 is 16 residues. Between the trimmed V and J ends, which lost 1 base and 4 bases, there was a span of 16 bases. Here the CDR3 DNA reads TGTGCCAGTAGTATAGTCCCAGGGGTTAGACCCTATGGCTACACCTTC. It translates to CASSIVPGVRPYGYTF.

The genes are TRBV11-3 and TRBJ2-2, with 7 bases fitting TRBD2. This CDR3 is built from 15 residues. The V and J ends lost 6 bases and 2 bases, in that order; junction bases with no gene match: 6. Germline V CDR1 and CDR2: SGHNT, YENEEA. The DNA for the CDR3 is TGTGCCAGCAGTTCCGGACTAGGTAACACCGGGGAGCTGTTTTTT. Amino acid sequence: CASSSGLGNTGELFF.

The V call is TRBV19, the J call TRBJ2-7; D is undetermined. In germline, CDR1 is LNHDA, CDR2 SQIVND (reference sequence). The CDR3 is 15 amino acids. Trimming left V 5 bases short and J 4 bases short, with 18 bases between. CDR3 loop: CASSSQDGPLYEQYF. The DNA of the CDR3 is TGTGCCAGTAGTTCGCAAGATGGTCCCCTATACGAGCAGTACTTC.

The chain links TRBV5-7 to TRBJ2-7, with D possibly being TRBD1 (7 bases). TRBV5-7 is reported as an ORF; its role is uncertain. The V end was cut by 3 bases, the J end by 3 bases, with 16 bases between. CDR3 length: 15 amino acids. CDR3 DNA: TGTGCCAGCAGCTCCCGACAGGGACTCCGCTACGAGCAGTACTTC. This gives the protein CASSSRQGLRYEQYF.

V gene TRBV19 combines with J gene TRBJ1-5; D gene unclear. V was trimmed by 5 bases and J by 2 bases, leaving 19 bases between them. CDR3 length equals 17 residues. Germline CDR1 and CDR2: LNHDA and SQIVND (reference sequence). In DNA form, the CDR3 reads TGTGCCAGTAGTGCCTTAAGGAGGGTAGATCGCAATCAGCCCCAGCATTTT. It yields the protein CASSALRRVDRNQPQHF.

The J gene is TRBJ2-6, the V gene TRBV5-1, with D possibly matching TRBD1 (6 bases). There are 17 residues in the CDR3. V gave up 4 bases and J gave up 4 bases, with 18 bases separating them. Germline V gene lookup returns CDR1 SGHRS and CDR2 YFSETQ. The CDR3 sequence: CASSPILQGSGANVLTF. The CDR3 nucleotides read TGCGCCAGCAGCCCGATCTTACAGGGTTCGGGGGCCAACGTCCTGACTTTC.

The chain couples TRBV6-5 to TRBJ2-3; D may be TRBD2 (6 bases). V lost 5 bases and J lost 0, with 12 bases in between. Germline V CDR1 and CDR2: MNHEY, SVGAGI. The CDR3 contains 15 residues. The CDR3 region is CASSLAGTSTDTQYF. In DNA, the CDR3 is TGTGCCAGCAGTCTTGCGGGAACTAGCACAGATACGCAGTATTTT.

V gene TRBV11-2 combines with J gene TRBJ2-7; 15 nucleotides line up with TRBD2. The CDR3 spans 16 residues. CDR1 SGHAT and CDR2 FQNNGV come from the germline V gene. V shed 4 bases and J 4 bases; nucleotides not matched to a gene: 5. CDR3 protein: CASSSPGTSGGYEQYF. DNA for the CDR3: TGTGCCAGCAGCTCACCAGGGACTAGCGGGGGGTACGAGCAGTACTTC.

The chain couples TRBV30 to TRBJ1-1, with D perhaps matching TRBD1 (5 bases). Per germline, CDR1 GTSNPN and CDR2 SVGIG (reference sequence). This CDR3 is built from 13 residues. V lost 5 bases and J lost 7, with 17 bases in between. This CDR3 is CAWATQELLEAFF. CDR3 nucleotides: TGTGCCTGGGCAACACAGGAACTACTTGAAGCTTTCTTT.

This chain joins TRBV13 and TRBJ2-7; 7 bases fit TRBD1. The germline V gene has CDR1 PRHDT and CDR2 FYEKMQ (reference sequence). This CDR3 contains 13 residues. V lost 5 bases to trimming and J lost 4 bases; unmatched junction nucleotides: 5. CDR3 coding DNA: TGTGCCAGCAGCATACGGGACAGTTACGAGCAGTACTTC. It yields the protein CASSIRDSYEQYF.

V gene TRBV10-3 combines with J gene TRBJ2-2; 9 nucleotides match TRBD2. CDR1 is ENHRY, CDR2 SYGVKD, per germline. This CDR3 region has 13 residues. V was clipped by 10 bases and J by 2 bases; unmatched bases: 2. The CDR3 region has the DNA TGTGCCAATAGCGGGAGTAACACCGGGGAGCTGTTTTTT. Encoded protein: CANSGSNTGELFF.

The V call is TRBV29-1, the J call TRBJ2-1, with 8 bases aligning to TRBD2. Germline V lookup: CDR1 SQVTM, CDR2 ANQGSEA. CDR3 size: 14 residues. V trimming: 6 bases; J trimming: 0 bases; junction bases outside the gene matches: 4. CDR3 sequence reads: CSVIAGSSYNEQFF. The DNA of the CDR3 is TGCAGCGTCATAGCGGGGAGCTCCTACAATGAGCAGTTCTTC.

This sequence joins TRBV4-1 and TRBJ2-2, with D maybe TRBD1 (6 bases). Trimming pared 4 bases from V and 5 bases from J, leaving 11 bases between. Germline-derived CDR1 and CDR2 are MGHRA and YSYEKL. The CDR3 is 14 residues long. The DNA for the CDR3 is TGCGCCAGCAGCCTACTACAGGGTACCGGGGAGCTGTTTTTT. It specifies CASSLLQGTGELFF.